Following are 10 T cell receptor beta chains from one sample sequenced in a study of blood T cell repertoires in COVID-19. Clones were sequenced by immunoSEQ multiplex PCR, and TCRdb holds only the in-frame ones, with some missing. In the table there are under 150,000 clones, roughly 85% of which are singletons. The sample taken for sequencing was peripheral blood. Receptors were obtained from a man in his sixties with acute or convalescent COVID-19.

The rearrangement links TRBV2 to TRBJ1-5; 7 nucleotides match TRBD1. CDR1 and CDR2 from the germline V gene are SNHLY and FYNNEI. With 5 bases clipped from V and 6 bases from J, the junction kept 7 bases outside the gene matches. The CDR3 totals 14 residues. The CDR3 is CASSRTGQSQPQHF. The CDR3 bases are TGTGCCAGCAGTCGCACGGGACAGAGTCAGCCCCAGCATTTT.

CDR3: CASSGQLYEQYF. DNA for the CDR3: TGTGCCAGCTCGGGACAGCTCTACGAGCAGTACTTC. This sequence joins TRBV6-5 and TRBJ2-7, with TRBD1 matching over 7 bases. With 8 bases clipped from V and 3 bases from J, the junction kept 4 bases outside the gene matches. CDR1 is MNHEY and CDR2 is SVGAGI in the germline V gene. The CDR3 spans 12 residues.

This rearrangement joins TRBV6-5 to TRBJ2-7; 8 nucleotides agree with TRBD2. V shed 6 bases and J 4 bases; nucleotides not matched to a gene: 11. Germline CDR1 reads MNHEY; CDR2 reads SVGAGI. This CDR3 is 15 amino acids long. CDR3 amino acids: CASRIGAGVGYEQYF. The DNA of the CDR3 is TGTGCCAGCAGGATTGGAGCGGGAGTGGGGTACGAGCAGTACTTC.

The gene calls are TRBV25-1 and TRBJ2-3; no clear D gene. Germline V gene data show CDR1 as MGHDK and CDR2 as SYGVNS. This CDR3 contains 18 residues. Trimming removed 0 bases from V and 4 bases from J, with 20 bases in between. Written as DNA, the CDR3 is TGTGCCAGCAGTGAATATTTTGTTCCCCCAGATGGAGCAGATACGCAGTATTTT. This codes for CASSEYFVPPDGADTQYF.

The J gene is TRBJ2-1, the V gene TRBV21-1; the table's TRBD1 call for D was not verified on the DNA. TRBV21-1 is a pseudogene locus. The CDR3 spans 19 residues. CDR3 in DNA: TGTGCCAGCAGCAAAGGAGGGAACGACAGGTACCTAGTTTACAATGAGCAGTTCTTC. It specifies CASSKGGNDRYLVYNEQFF.

The genes are TRBV6-5 and TRBJ1-1, with 7 bases identical to TRBD1. The CDR3 is 16 amino acids. Germline-derived CDR1 and CDR2 are MNHEY and SVGAGI. V dropped 0 bases and J dropped 4; count of bases not matched to a gene: 8. CDR3 coding DNA: TGTGCCAGCAGTTACTCGATAACAGGGGCGGTCACTGAAGCTTTCTTT. Its protein is CASSYSITGAVTEAFF.

The chain recombines TRBV28 with TRBJ1-2; TRBD1 matches 9 bases. CDR1 is MDHEN and CDR2 is SYDVKM in the germline V gene. The CDR3 covers 13 residues. Trimming cost V 6 bases and J 4 bases; bases outside gene matches: 3. The CDR3 sequence is CASRSQGAYGYTF. In DNA form, the CDR3 reads TGTGCCAGCAGATCACAGGGGGCCTATGGCTACACCTTC.

The gene calls are TRBV20-1 and TRBJ2-5, with D unclear. This CDR3 spans 10 amino acids. V lost 3 bases, J lost 5 bases, and 4 bases lay in between. The germline CDR1 and CDR2 sequences are DFQATT and SNEGSKA (reference sequence). The CDR3 nucleotides read TGCAGTGCTAGTCTCGAGACCCAGTACTTC. This gives the protein CSASLETQYF.

The gene calls are TRBV6-5 and TRBJ2-4; 10 bases agree with TRBD2. This CDR3 contains 14 residues. Germline CDR1 and CDR2: MNHEY and SVGAGI. Trimming removed 7 bases from V and 8 bases from J; junction bases left unmatched: 8. The CDR3: CASNLAGDADIQYF. The CDR3 DNA reads as TGTGCCAGCAATCTAGCGGGAGATGCGGACATTCAGTACTTC.

The chain couples TRBV7-8 to TRBJ1-3; no clear D. The CDR3 has 13 amino acids. Looked up from germline, CDR1 is SGHVS and CDR2 is FQNEAQ. V lost 0 bases to trimming and J lost 6 bases, with 6 bases between them. The DNA of the CDR3 is TGTGCCAGCAGCTTAGCAGCGGAAAACACCATATATTTT. This translates into CASSLAAENTIYF.